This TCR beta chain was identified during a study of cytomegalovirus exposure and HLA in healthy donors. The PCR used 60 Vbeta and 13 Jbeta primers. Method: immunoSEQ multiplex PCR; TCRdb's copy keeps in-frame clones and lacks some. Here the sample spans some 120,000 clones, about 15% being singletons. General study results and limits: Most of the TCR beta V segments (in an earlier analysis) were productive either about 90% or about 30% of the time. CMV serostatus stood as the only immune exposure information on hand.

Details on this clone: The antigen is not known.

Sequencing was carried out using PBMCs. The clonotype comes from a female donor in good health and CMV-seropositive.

The CDR3 DNA sequence: TGCGCCAGCAGCCAAGCATTCGGTACAGGTGGAAACACCATATATTTT. Amino acid sequence: CASSQAFGTGGNTIYF. This chain uses TRBV4-3 with TRBJ1-3; possible D gene TRBD1, 5 bases. The CDR3 covers 16 residues. V shed 1 base and J shed 3 bases, with 13 bases lying between them. The germline gives CDR1 LGHNA, CDR2 YSLEER.